The rows below give T cell receptor beta chains drawn from one sample of a study of blood T cell repertoires in COVID-19. Some clones are missing from TCRdb's copy, which holds only in-frame ones; the method was immunoSEQ multiplex PCR. The sample holds some 25,000 clones, more than 65% seen once. The specimen sequenced was peripheral blood. The receptors here all came from a man between 50 and 59 years old with active or convalescent COVID-19. CDR3s include the opening cysteine and the closing phenylalanine or tryptophan.

v_call: TRBV30
cdr3_length: 17
cdr3_aa: CAWSSPVRKRDGTEAFF

v_call: TRBV24-1
cdr3_length: 12
cdr3_aa: CATKAQTGELFF

v_call: TRBV4-1
cdr3_length: 15
cdr3_aa: CASNQGDRAGTEAFF

v_call: TRBV7-9
cdr3_length: 16
cdr3_aa: CASSLALSGDYNEQFF

v_call: TRBV10-3
cdr3_length: 14
cdr3_aa: CATYQDRGNNEQFF

v_call: TRBV27
cdr3_length: 15
cdr3_aa: CASSLSGRPNQPQHF

v_call: TRBV6-5
cdr3_length: 16
cdr3_aa: CASSYSFQSRGGEQFF

v_call: TRBV27
cdr3_length: 13
cdr3_aa: CASKGTYSYEQYF

v_call: TRBV25-1
cdr3_length: 13
cdr3_aa: CASSVGQGQAQYF

v_call: TRBV5-8
cdr3_length: 13
cdr3_aa: CASSSGLINEQFF

v_call: TRBV5-1
cdr3_length: 17
cdr3_aa: CASSLVQTSGSGYEQFF

v_call: TRBV5-1
cdr3_length: 13
cdr3_aa: CASSLELRGEAFF

v_call: TRBV30
cdr3_length: 15
cdr3_aa: CAWSTGQGGSQPQHF

v_call: TRBV6-5
cdr3_length: 16
cdr3_aa: CASSYDGVFSGNTIYF

v_call: TRBV13
cdr3_length: 13
cdr3_aa: CASSLGGTAEQYF

v_call: TRBV6-5
cdr3_length: 14
cdr3_aa: CASSYKGRGDEQFF

v_call: TRBV2
cdr3_length: 15
cdr3_aa: CASRRLAASTDTQYF

v_call: TRBV5-4
cdr3_length: 13
cdr3_aa: CASSAGGRDGYTF

v_call: TRBV6-4
cdr3_length: 15
cdr3_aa: CASSALAGAYNEQFF

v_call: TRBV30
cdr3_length: 16
cdr3_aa: CAWSVGGLAGSYEQYF

v_call: TRBV13
cdr3_length: 18
cdr3_aa: CASSPRTAGQGKNYEQYF

v_call: TRBV14
cdr3_length: 15
cdr3_aa: CASSQDAVSGGEAFF

v_call: TRBV12-3/TRBV12-4
cdr3_length: 12
cdr3_aa: CASSSWNTEAFF

v_call: TRBV4-1
cdr3_length: 15
cdr3_aa: CASSPIPTGKTEAFF

v_call: TRBV5-1
cdr3_length: 16
cdr3_aa: CASSPGLAGVRETQYF

v_call: TRBV3-1/TRBV3-2
cdr3_length: 11
cdr3_aa: CASSSRDSLNF

v_call: TRBV6-5
cdr3_length: 15
cdr3_aa: CASTADRVSPNEQYF

v_call: TRBV5-4
cdr3_length: 13
cdr3_aa: CASRPPGVGTQYF

v_call: TRBV10-3
cdr3_length: 13
cdr3_aa: CAISDDRSGEQYF